Detailed here is one T cell receptor beta chain. Libraries were prepared by immunoSEQ multiplex PCR; TCRdb keeps only in-frame clonotypes and omits some of them. The table includes some 7,000 clones, 65% to 85% detected once. The data derive from a study of Ad26.COV2.S vaccination and SARS-CoV-2 variants. The CDR3 is 13 amino acids. Between the trimmed V and J ends, which lost 3 bases and 10 bases, there was a span of 11 bases. Germline V gene data show CDR1 as SGDLS and CDR2 as YYNGEE. The chain carries TRBV9 and TRBJ1-6; no clear D gene. The receptor was derived from a human donor who had recovered from COVID-19. The sample consisted of peripheral blood, taken after recovery from COVID-19. CDR3 in DNA: TGTGCCAGCAGCGCAGGCAGCGGGTCACCCCTCCACTTT. Its protein is CASSAGSGSPLHF.